These T cell receptor beta chains were read from a single sample in a study of graft-versus-host responses after intestinal transplantation. The antigens for these receptors are not known. This table comes from immunoSEQ multiplex PCR, and its TCRdb copy is limited to in-frame clones, with some not included. The sample includes about 100,000 clones, approximately 86% of them seen just once. The sample here was unstimulated CD4+ T cells sorted from spleen or lymph node cells, taken before transplant. These receptors originate from a human donor who was the organ donor for an intestinal transplant. CDR3s include the opening cysteine and the closing phenylalanine or tryptophan. A D gene is named only where the DNA matches it firmly. Clone sizes are given selectively: once, few, many, or a class where the clone is expanded.

j_call v_call clone_size d_call cdr3_aa cdr3_nt
TRBJ2-2 TRBV14 few NA CASSQWGPANTGELFF TGTGCCAGCAGCCAATGGGGGCCCGCGAACACCGGGGAGCTGTTTTTT
TRBJ2-5 TRBV21-1 NA NA CASSTDRYWRSGETQYF TGTGCCAGCAGCACCGACAGGTATTGGAGGAGCGGAGAGACCCAGTACTTC
TRBJ2-1 TRBV6-1 NA NA CASTQDRVEQFF TGTGCCAGCACCCAGGACCGGGTCGAGCAGTTCTTC
TRBJ1-6 TRBV7-6 NA NA CASSLGQSPLHF TGTGCCAGCAGCTTAGGTCAGTCACCCCTCCACTTT
TRBJ2-1 TRBV5-1 NA TRBD2 CASSSRVARGNLNEQFF TGCGCCAGCAGCTCCAGGGTGGCGCGGGGGAACCTCAATGAGCAGTTCTTC
TRBJ2-3 TRBV7-6 NA TRBD1 CASSKTGTGLAWGTDTQYF TGTGCCAGCAGCAAAACCGGGACAGGGCTCGCGTGGGGCACAGATACGCAGTATTTT
TRBJ1-5 TRBV19 NA NA CASSRLDGLFRQPQHF TGTGCCAGTAGTAGGCTGGATGGGCTGTTCCGTCAGCCCCAGCATTTT
TRBJ2-2 TRBV5-4 NA NA CASSLENRAGELFF TGTGCCAGCAGCTTGGAAAACAGGGCCGGGGAGCTGTTTTTT
TRBJ2-2 TRBV30 NA NA CACNPPGLITGELFF TGTGCCTGTAACCCGCCGGGACTTATCACCGGGGAGCTGTTTTTT
TRBJ2-1 TRBV6-1 NA TRBD2 CASIWDSGAYNEQFF TGTGCCAGCATATGGGATAGCGGGGCATACAATGAGCAGTTCTTC
TRBJ2-7 TRBV7-2 NA NA CASSLGLVGEQYF TGTGCCAGCAGCTTAGGGCTAGTGGGCGAGCAGTACTTC
TRBJ2-6 TRBV5-1 NA NA CASSLGWASSGANVLTF TGCGCCAGCAGCTTGGGTTGGGCTAGCTCTGGGGCCAACGTCCTGACTTTC
TRBJ2-2 TRBV19 NA NA CASNRRTGGELFF TGTGCCAGTAATAGACGGACTGGCGGGGAGCTGTTTTTT
TRBJ1-3 TRBV2 NA TRBD1 CAIGPGGAGGNTIYF TGTGCCATCGGCCCAGGGGGCGCGGGAGGAAACACCATATATTTT
TRBJ2-7 TRBV5-1 NA NA CASSPTQVLGLSYEQYF TGCGCCAGCAGTCCAACACAGGTTCTTGGTTTATCCTACGAGCAGTACTTC
TRBJ1-5 TRBV5-1 NA TRBD1 CASSLGGTDNQPQHF TGCGCCAGCAGCTTGGGCGGGACAGATAATCAGCCCCAGCATTTT
TRBJ2-7 TRBV6-4 NA NA CASSGRQGLTYEQYF TGTGCCAGCAGTGGTCGACAGGGACTCACCTACGAGCAGTACTTC
TRBJ1-2 TRBV28 NA TRBD1 CASSIQGAEGYTF TGTGCCAGCAGTATACAGGGGGCCGAAGGCTACACCTTC
TRBJ1-2 TRBV5-1 NA NA CASSLDLGYGYTF TGCGCCAGCAGCTTGGATTTAGGGTATGGCTACACCTTC
TRBJ2-5 TRBV2 NA NA CASSGQRETQYF TGTGCCAGCAGTGGACAGAGGGAGACCCAGTACTTC
TRBJ1-5 TRBV6-5 NA NA CASSFFNRNQPQHF TGTGCCAGCAGTTTCTTTAACAGGAATCAGCCCCAGCATTTT
TRBJ2-1 TRBV9 NA TRBD2 CASSVSGGRYNEQFF TGTGCCAGCAGCGTATCGGGGGGGCGGTACAATGAGCAGTTCTTC
TRBJ2-1 TRBV5-4 NA TRBD2 CASSLRAGGPGYEQFF TGTGCCAGCAGCTTGAGGGCGGGGGGGCCTGGCTATGAGCAGTTCTTC
TRBJ2-1 TRBV7-9 NA TRBD2 CASSLAYLTSDNEQFF TGTGCCAGCAGCTTAGCGTATCTGACTAGCGACAATGAGCAGTTCTTC
TRBJ2-1 TRBV7-9 NA NA CASSLATSSYNEQFF TGTGCCAGCAGCTTAGCGACTAGCTCCTACAATGAGCAGTTCTTC
TRBJ2-2 TRBV7-9 few NA CASSLSGMSTGELFF TGTGCCAGCAGCTTGTCCGGCATGTCCACCGGGGAGCTGTTTTTT
TRBJ2-1 TRBV9 NA NA CASSVEGLAEQFF TGTGCCAGCAGCGTCGAGGGACTGGCCGAGCAGTTCTTC
TRBJ1-6 TRBV7-2 NA NA CASSLGDRRDSPLHF TGTGCCAGCAGCTTAGGGGATAGGCGGGATTCACCCCTCCACTTT
TRBJ1-1 TRBV20-1 NA NA CSVEGISMAFF TGCAGTGTTGAGGGTATTTCTATGGCTTTCTTT
TRBJ2-7 TRBV27 NA TRBD2 CASTPGGGSYEQYF TGTGCCAGCACCCCCGGGGGGGGTTCCTACGAGCAGTACTTC
TRBJ1-6 TRBV7-2 NA NA CASSLKGVAGSPLHF TGTGCCAGCAGCTTAAAAGGGGTGGCAGGTTCACCCCTCCACTTT
TRBJ2-7 TRBV6-5 NA TRBD1 CASTRQGMREQYF TGTGCCAGCACTCGACAGGGAATGAGGGAGCAGTACTTC
TRBJ1-5 TRBV15 medium-sized NA CATSRDRATNQPQHF TGTGCCACCAGCAGAGATAGGGCTACAAATCAGCCCCAGCATTTT
TRBJ2-3 TRBV11-3 once NA CASMGTDTQYF TGTGCCAGCATGGGGACAGATACGCAGTATTTT
TRBJ2-3 TRBV18 NA TRBD2 CASSPRLAGEDTQYF TGTGCCAGCTCACCGAGACTAGCGGGGGAAGATACGCAGTATTTT
TRBJ1-5 TRBV5-4 NA NA CASSYGPNQPQHF TGTGCCAGCAGTTATGGACCTAATCAGCCCCAGCATTTT
TRBJ2-7 TRBV7-9 once TRBD1 CASSYGTGERSYEQYF TGTGCCAGCAGTTACGGGACAGGGGAACGGTCCTACGAGCAGTACTTC
TRBJ1-1 TRBV7-2 NA NA CASSPYLNTEAFF TGTGCCAGCAGCCCCTACCTGAACACTGAAGCTTTCTTT
TRBJ1-5 TRBV7-2 NA NA CASSLWGMGNQPQHF TGTGCCAGCAGCTTATGGGGGATGGGCAATCAGCCCCAGCATTTT
TRBJ2-7 TRBV2 NA TRBD1 CASSPGQGWYEQYF TGTGCCAGCAGCCCGGGACAGGGATGGTACGAGCAGTACTTC